A selection of T cell receptor beta chains follows, all from one sample in a study of vaccination and CD4 T cells after COVID-19. TCRdb reprocessed the PCR reads via MiXCR and lists one record per CDR3 protein. Among about 10,000 distinct CDR3 sequences, about 60% were seen once, and the ten largest hold around 23%. These receptors have no known antigen. The sample consisted of CD4+ T cells from blood, cultured in vitro. These receptors originate from a human donor who had recovered from COVID-19. Each CDR3 is given with its conserved first and last residue. D genes are given only for firm matches. Some rows have no size entry. The others give once, few or many, or a class for an expanded clone.

-	TRBV9	TRBJ1-6	-	TGTGCCAGCAGCGTAGCTACCGGGGTATCACCCCTCCACTTT	CASSVATGVSPLHF
TRBD2	TRBV7-9	TRBJ2-1	-	TGTGCCAGCAGCTTAGATCTTCTAGCGGCCGGTGAGCAGTTCTTC	CASSLDLLAAGEQFF
-	TRBV7-9	TRBJ2-3	-	TGTGCCAGCAGCTTACCAGGGTCGGCAGATACGCAGTATTTT	CASSLPGSADTQYF
-	TRBV7-3	TRBJ2-3	-	TGTGCCAGCAGCTTAGCGATTCAGGGTCTTAATACGCAGTATTTT	CASSLAIQGLNTQYF
-	TRBV5-1	TRBJ1-1	-	TGCGCCAGCAGCTTGGACGGAACCAACACTGAAGCTTTCTTT	CASSLDGTNTEAFF
TRBD1	TRBV12-5	TRBJ2-1	-	TGTGCTAGTGGTTTGACACCGACAGGGGATGAGCAGTTCTTC	CASGLTPTGDEQFF
-	TRBV15	TRBJ1-2	-	TGTGCCACCAGCAGGGGACCTGGAGGCGGCTACACCTTC	CATSRGPGGGYTF
-	TRBV5-6	TRBJ2-5	-	TGTGCCAGCAGCTCCCAGTACTGGACACGACGCAGGGTTGAGGAGACCCAGTACTTC	CASSSQYWTRRRVEETQYF
-	TRBV29-1	TRBJ2-3	-	TGCAGCGTTGTATCGGGGCCGCTCCGGGATACGCAGTATTTT	CSVVSGPLRDTQYF
-	TRBV2	TRBJ1-2	-	TGTGCCAGCAACTCGGCAGCGAGACCCTATGGCTACACCTTC	CASNSAARPYGYTF
TRBD1	TRBV6-2/TRBV6-3	TRBJ1-5	-	TGTGCCAGCAGTTCGGACAGGGCTCAGCCCCAGCATTTT	CASSSDRAQPQHF
TRBD2	TRBV2	TRBJ2-5	-	TGTGCCAGCAGTGAATTTAGCGGGAGCCTAGAGACCCAGTACTTC	CASSEFSGSLETQYF
-	TRBV7-9	TRBJ2-3	-	TGTGCCAGCAGCCAACAGATCACAGATACGCAGTATTTT	CASSQQITDTQYF
TRBD2	TRBV5-4	TRBJ2-5	-	TGTGCCAGCAGCTTGGCTAGCGGGGGGTCGGAGACCCAGTACTTC	CASSLASGGSETQYF
-	TRBV12-3/TRBV12-4	TRBJ2-7	-	TGTGCCAGCAGTCCGGGGACAAAGGGGCGTTCCTACGAGCAGTACTTC	CASSPGTKGRSYEQYF
-	TRBV7-2	TRBJ2-7	-	TGTGCCAGCAGCTTAAGTTCCGGGTACTACGAGCAGTACTTC	CASSLSSGYYEQYF
TRBD2	TRBV6-1	TRBJ2-3	once	TGTGCCATCAGTGAAGTCGATAGCGGGACGGTAGATACGCAGTATTTT	CAISEVDSGTVDTQYF
TRBD1	TRBV6-1	TRBJ1-5	few	TGTGCCAGCAAACAAACAGGGACAGGGATGACTTGGGGCAATCAGCCCCAGCATTTT	CASKQTGTGMTWGNQPQHF
TRBD1	TRBV6-1	TRBJ2-2	-	TGTGCCAGCAGGCCACAGGGGGAAGGCTTCGGGGAGCTGTTTTTT	CASRPQGEGFGELFF
-	TRBV6-1	TRBJ2-7	-	TGTGCCAGCAGTGTAATAGCGCATAGCTCCTACGAGCAGTACTTC	CASSVIAHSSYEQYF
-	TRBV20-1	TRBJ1-2	-	TGCAGTGCGAGTTTAACAGGGATCTATGGCTACACCTTC	CSASLTGIYGYTF
-	TRBV27	TRBJ1-6	few	TGTGCCAGCAGTAGGGTTTTAGGGAATTCACCCCTCCACTTT	CASSRVLGNSPLHF
-	TRBV5-4	TRBJ2-3	-	TGTGCCAGCAATCGCGGTAGCACTACAGATACGCAGTATTTT	CASNRGSTTDTQYF
-	TRBV20-1	TRBJ1-1	-	TGCAGTGCTTCCTCGACGACAGATGTGAACACTGAAGCTTTCTTT	CSASSTTDVNTEAFF
-	TRBV20-1	TRBJ1-1	-	TGCAGTGCTAGAGATCTAAGTCATGACAGAACCTTGAACACTGAAGCTTTCTTT	CSARDLSHDRTLNTEAFF
TRBD1	TRBV7-9	TRBJ2-7	-	TGTGCCAGCAGCGCTCAGACAGGGAGCGAGCAGTACTTC	CASSAQTGSEQYF
-	TRBV7-8	TRBJ2-3	-	TGTGCCAGCAGCTATGGGCGGGAACTGATCACAGATACGCAGTATTTT	CASSYGRELITDTQYF
-	TRBV12-3/TRBV12-4	TRBJ1-2	-	TGTGCCAGCTCCCCGGGGGTCTATGGCTACACCTTC	CASSPGVYGYTF
-	TRBV7-6	TRBJ1-1	-	TGTGCCAGCAGCTTAGTCTCGTCCGGGGAGGGCACTGAAGCTTTCTTT	CASSLVSSGEGTEAFF
TRBD1	TRBV5-1	TRBJ2-1	-	TGCGCCAGCAGCACGGACAGGGTGTATCAATTAGAGCAGTTCTTC	CASSTDRVYQLEQFF
-	TRBV6-2/TRBV6-3	TRBJ2-5	-	TGTGCCAGCACCATAGCCCCTTCTCGGGGTAAAGAGACCCAGTACTTC	CASTIAPSRGKETQYF
TRBD1	TRBV20-1	TRBJ1-1	-	TGCAGTGCTAGGGGGAGGACAGGGCCGAACACTGAAGCTTTCTTT	CSARGRTGPNTEAFF
-	TRBV6-1	TRBJ2-1	-	TGTGCCAGCAGTCAAACAGGGTCCTACAATGAGCAGTTCTTC	CASSQTGSYNEQFF
-	TRBV7-3	TRBJ1-1	-	TGTGCCAGCAGCTACGTGCACAGGGCCCAAGCTTTCTTT	CASSYVHRAQAFF
TRBD1	TRBV5-1	TRBJ2-7	-	TGCGCCAGCAGCTTGGGGACAGGGGGCTACGAGCAGTACTTC	CASSLGTGGYEQYF
-	TRBV6-5	TRBJ1-6	-	TGTGCCAGCAGTTCTGTAGGGGATAATTCACCCCTCCACTTT	CASSSVGDNSPLHF
TRBD1	TRBV29-1	TRBJ2-2	-	TGCAGCGTCCGGGGGCAGGGGGCAGGGAACACCGGGGAGCTGTTTTTT	CSVRGQGAGNTGELFF
-	TRBV2	TRBJ1-6	-	TGTGCCAGCAGTGATGGTGGGGGGTACAATTCACCCCTCCACTTT	CASSDGGGYNSPLHF
-	TRBV7-2	TRBJ2-7	-	TGTGCCAGCGGAGGGGGCAACTACGAGCAGTACTTC	CASGGGNYEQYF
TRBD2	TRBV20-1	TRBJ2-5	-	TGCAGTGCTAGTGATAGCGGGGGGGCCTCGGAGACCCAGTACTTC	CSASDSGGASETQYF
-	TRBV20-1	TRBJ1-1	few	TGCAGTGCTAGAGTTATAAGGGTCCCTACTCAAGCTTTCTTT	CSARVIRVPTQAFF
TRBD1	TRBV28	TRBJ1-1	-	TGTGCCAGCAGCAAACTAACGCCGCATGACAGGGGTAATGAAGCTTTCTTT	CASSKLTPHDRGNEAFF
-	TRBV12-3/TRBV12-4	TRBJ2-1	-	TGTGCCAGCAGTTTTTTGGCATCTTACAATGAGCAGTTCTTC	CASSFLASYNEQFF
TRBD2	TRBV15	TRBJ2-7	-	TGTGCCACCAGCAGAGATTGGCCGGGACTATCCTACGAGCAGTACTTC	CATSRDWPGLSYEQYF
-	TRBV19	TRBJ1-6	few	TGTGCCAGTAATCCAAGAGGTAATTCACCCCTCCACTTT	CASNPRGNSPLHF
-	TRBV19	TRBJ1-5	-	TGTGCCAGTAGTATAGAGGGTACTAACGGGGGTCAGCCCCAGCATTTT	CASSIEGTNGGQPQHF
TRBD1	TRBV6-1	TRBJ1-5	-	TGTGCCAGCAGTGAACAGATACAGGGGTCAAATCAGCCCCAGCATTTT	CASSEQIQGSNQPQHF
-	TRBV5-1	TRBJ2-2	-	TGCGCCAGCAGCGCCCAGAACGGGGAGCTGTTTTTT	CASSAQNGELFF
TRBD1	TRBV20-1	TRBJ1-4	-	TGCAGTGCTCGGAGACAGGGCGATCGCGAAAAACTGTTTTTT	CSARRQGDREKLFF
-	TRBV6-2/TRBV6-3	TRBJ1-5	few	TGTGCCAGCAGTTACCGGGTCCGAAGCAATCAGCCCCAGCATTTT	CASSYRVRSNQPQHF
TRBD1	TRBV19	TRBJ2-7	medium-sized	TGTGCCAGTAGCAGGACAGGACGACCCTACGAGCAGTACTTC	CASSRTGRPYEQYF
-	TRBV7-6	TRBJ2-7	-	TGTGCCAGCAGCCCAAGAGAAGGGAGGCCGGACTACGAGCAGTACTTC	CASSPREGRPDYEQYF